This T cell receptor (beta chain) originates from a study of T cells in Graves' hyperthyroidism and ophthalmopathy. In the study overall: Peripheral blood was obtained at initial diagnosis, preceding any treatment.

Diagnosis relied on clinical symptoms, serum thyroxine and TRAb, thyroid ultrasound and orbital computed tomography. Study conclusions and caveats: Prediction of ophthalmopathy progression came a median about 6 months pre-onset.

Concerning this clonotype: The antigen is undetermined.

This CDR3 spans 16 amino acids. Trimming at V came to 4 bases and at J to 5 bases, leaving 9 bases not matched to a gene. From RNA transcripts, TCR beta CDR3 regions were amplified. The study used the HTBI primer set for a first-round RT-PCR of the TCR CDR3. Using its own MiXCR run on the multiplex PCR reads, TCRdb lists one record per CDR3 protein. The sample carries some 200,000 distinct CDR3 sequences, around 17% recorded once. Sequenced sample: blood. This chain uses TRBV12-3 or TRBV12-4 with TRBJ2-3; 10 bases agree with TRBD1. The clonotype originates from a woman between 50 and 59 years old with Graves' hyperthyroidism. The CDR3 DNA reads TGTGCCAGCAGTTCTGGCCGGGACAGGGGCGGAGATACGCAGTATTTT. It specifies CASSSGRDRGGDTQYF.